Below are 9 T cell receptor beta chains sequenced from a single sample in a study of blood T cell repertoires in COVID-19. Here immunoSEQ multiplex PCR was the method, and the copy in TCRdb shows in-frame clones only, minus some. This table holds under 170,000 clones, more than 75% found once. Sequenced: peripheral blood. Receptors were obtained from a man between 70 and 80 years old with acute or convalescent COVID-19.

The rearrangement links TRBV18 to TRBJ2-5; 8 bases are shared with TRBD1. J gave up 1 base and V 1 base, and 2 bases lay outside the gene matches. Germline values: CDR1 KGHSH, CDR2 LQKENI. The CDR3 consists of 15 residues. CDR3 region: CASSPRTGSQETQYF. The CDR3 nucleotides read TGTGCCAGCTCACCACGGACAGGGTCCCAAGAGACCCAGTACTTC.

This chain uses TRBV5-8 with TRBJ2-3; tentative D call: TRBD1 (5 bases). CDR3 length: 16 residues. The V end was cut by 5 bases, the J end by 0 bases, with 16 bases between. Germline lookup yields CDR1 SGHTS and CDR2 YDEGEE. For the CDR3, the DNA is TGTGCCAGCAGACCTGACAGTGCCCGGAGCACAGATACGCAGTATTTT. Translating gives CASRPDSARSTDTQYF.

The chain joins TRBV4-1 to TRBJ2-5; 10 nucleotides line up with TRBD2. CDR3 length equals 16 residues. With V trimmed by 1 base and J by 4 bases, 6 bases remained unmatched. CDR1 and CDR2 (germline): MGHRA, YSYEKL. The CDR3 protein is CASSQGSSGRGETQYF. The CDR3 DNA follows: TGCGCCAGCAGCCAAGGGAGCAGCGGGAGGGGAGAGACCCAGTACTTC.

Only one count was recorded for this clone. J is TRBJ2-6 and V is TRBV6-5, with D maybe TRBD2 (5 bases). The germline gives CDR1 MNHEY, CDR2 SVGAGI. V was pared by 0 bases and J by 1 base, with 7 bases between. The CDR3 extends over 16 amino acids. For the CDR3, the DNA is TGTGCCAGCAGTTACTCTGGAGGTTCTGGGGCCAACGTCCTGACTTTC. Amino acids: CASSYSGGSGANVLTF.

The sample holds one count of this clone. This chain uses TRBV7-2 with TRBJ2-3; 12 bases are shared with TRBD1. V lost 5 bases, J lost 2 bases, and 5 bases stayed unmatched. This CDR3 is 16 amino acids long. The V gene's germline CDR1 is SGHTA and CDR2 FQGNSA. Here the CDR3 DNA reads TGTGCCAGCAGCCATCCGGGACAGGGGGCCACAGATACGCAGTATTTT. Amino acids: CASSHPGQGATDTQYF.

This chain connects TRBV19 to TRBJ2-5; a possible D gene is TRBD2 (5 bases). The V end was cut by 4 bases, the J end by 2 bases, with 14 bases between. The CDR3 runs to 15 residues. From germline, CDR1 is LNHDA and CDR2 SQIVND (reference sequence). The CDR3, as DNA: TGTGCCAGTAGTAAACGGGAAATCTCGCAAGAGACCCAGTACTTC. This translates into CASSKREISQETQYF.

This chain joins TRBV7-3 and TRBJ1-1; TRBD1 matches 7 bases. CDR1 and CDR2 from the germline V gene are SGHTA and FQGTGA. Trimming took 0 bases from V and 3 from J; bases not matched to a gene: 10. The CDR3 is made up of 17 amino acids. The CDR3 spells CASSLTPASGGDTEAFF. The CDR3 nucleotides read TGTGCCAGCAGCTTAACCCCCGCTTCAGGGGGAGACACTGAAGCTTTCTTT.

The rearrangement links TRBV5-1 to TRBJ2-7, with D possibly being TRBD2 (6 bases). V was shortened by 4 bases and J by 5 bases, with 25 bases between the two germline ends. The germline V gene encodes CDR1 SGHRS and CDR2 YFSETQ. The CDR3 covers 17 residues. This chain's CDR3 is CASSQSRPGADYDEQYF. In DNA form, the CDR3 reads TGCGCCAGCAGCCAAAGCCGCCCGGGAGCGGATTACGACGAGCAGTACTTC.

The chain combines TRBV11-2 with TRBJ2-7; D might be TRBD1 (6 bases). The CDR3 spans 17 residues. V was pared by 0 bases and J by 0 bases, with 15 bases between. The germline gives CDR1 SGHAT, CDR2 FQNNGV. CDR3 loop: CASSLDVNRDGSYEQYF. The CDR3 DNA sequence: TGTGCCAGCAGCTTAGACGTCAACAGGGACGGCTCCTACGAGCAGTACTTC. Drawing the rest from reference TRBV11-2 and TRBJ2-7, the complete variable domain is EAGVAQSPRYKIIEKRQSVAFWCNPISGHATLYWYQQILGQGPKLLIQFQNNGVVDDSQLPKDRFSAERLKGVDSTLKIQPAKLEDSAVYLCASSLDVNRDGSYEQYFGPGTRLTVT.